This TCR beta chain was documented in a study of T-cell memory formation after mild COVID-19. On the study more broadly: Clustering of TCRs was largely donor specific.

Trimming removed 4 bases from V and 2 bases from J, with 9 bases in between. This CDR3 contains 14 residues. Each CDR3 protein is one row after TCRdb ran MiXCR on the 5' RACE reads. The sample has over 450,000 distinct CDR3 sequences; roughly 22% are singletons. About this clonotype: Its cognate antigen is unknown.

General study results and limits: CM and EM subsets held most contracting CD4+ clones; EMRA held CD8+ ones. From day 15 to 85, contracting clones were balanced between CD4 and CD8, whereas later expanders leaned toward CD4+.

The source material was PBMCs or a T cell subset sorted from them (not recorded which). This chain links TRBV12-3 or TRBV12-4 with TRBJ1-3; D call uncertain. The source is an adult woman who had mild COVID-19 (a few samples of this study predate the infection). Cell type and time point are not known. Here the CDR3 reads CASSSPSPGNTIYF. The CDR3 DNA is TGTGCCAGCAGTTCCCCTTCTCCTGGAAACACCATATATTTT.